Given below is one TCR beta chain in context. This specimen comes from a study of blood T cell repertoires in COVID-19. Study context: Spain, Italy and the United States supplied samples that represented acute and convalescent COVID-19. Sources were T cells, B-cell-depleted T cells, or PBMCs; the material itself was cDNA or gDNA.

The authors' processing: Estimation of nucleated cell counts was performed using reference gene primer amplification. Only in-frame clones appear in the TCRdb table, and some are missing; sequencing was by immunoSEQ multiplex PCR. D and trimming come from the DNA, and the V and J calls and clone size come from that table. The data show around 8,000 clones, 80% to 90% seen once. CDR1 and CDR2 from the germline V gene are SGDLS and YYNGEE. V trimming: 2 bases; J trimming: 0 bases; junction bases outside the gene matches: 10. The CDR3 is 18 residues long. The rearrangement uses TRBV9 and TRBJ2-1, with 8 bases identical to TRBD1. Sequenced: peripheral blood. This clonotype originated in a human donor in a cohort sampled during active COVID-19. The CDR3 nucleotides are TGTGCCAGCAGCGTGTGGGACAGGACAAAACTCTCCTACAATGAGCAGTTCTTC. Translation gives CASSVWDRTKLSYNEQFF.